The 21 T cell receptor beta chains in this list originate from one sample, sequenced in a study of OX40 agonist ivuxolimab in advanced cancers. Clones were read by immunoSEQ multiplex PCR, and TCRdb kept only the in-frame ones, dropping some. Found here are around 33,000 clones, approximately 84% of them singletons; the top ten hold 12%. This specimen was CD4+ or CD8+ T cells sorted from blood, taken in a trial of the OX40 agonist ivuxolimab. These receptors all stem from an adult with an advanced solid tumor such as melanoma, head and neck, liver or kidney cancer.

The table lists this clone with a count of one. The rearrangement links TRBV6-5 to TRBJ2-7; no definite D call. CDR1 is MNHEY, CDR2 SVGAGI, per germline. V lost 6 bases to trimming and J lost 3 bases, with 9 bases between them. The CDR3 is made up of 12 amino acids. The CDR3 nucleotides are TGTGCCAGCAGAGGTCTAAGCTACGAGCAGTACTTC. Protein: CASRGLSYEQYF.

The genes are TRBV28 and TRBJ1-2; TRBD1 matches 7 bases. V shed 5 bases and J 4 bases; nucleotides not matched to a gene: 10. Germline loops: CDR1 MDHEN, CDR2 SYDVKM. The CDR3 loop spans 15 amino acids. CDR3 region: CASSILTGPSYGYTF. The DNA for the CDR3 is TGTGCCAGCAGTATTCTGACAGGGCCTTCCTATGGCTACACCTTC.

Note on this clone: The same CDR3 is also encoded by other DNA sequences in this sample. V and J are TRBV28 and TRBJ2-7, with TRBD1 matching over 8 bases. The CDR3 sequence is 16 residues long. The ends lost 6 bases at V and 0 bases at J; junction bases unmatched: 10. Germline CDR1 MDHEN, CDR2 SYDVKM. In nucleotides, the CDR3 is TGTGCCAGCAGCTCCCAGGACAGGGACAGCTCCTACGAGCAGTACTTC. Amino acids: CASSSQDRDSSYEQYF.

This chain connects TRBV7-2 to TRBJ1-1; perhaps TRBD1 as D (5 bases). This CDR3 is 13 amino acids long. CDR1 and CDR2 from the germline V gene are SGHTA and FQGNSA. Trimming cost V 3 bases and J 4 bases, with 9 bases left between them. The CDR3 loop is CASSFGGGTEAFF. For the CDR3, the DNA is TGTGCCAGCAGCTTCGGGGGGGGCACTGAAGCTTTCTTT.

This clone was found a few times. This chain connects TRBV4-1 to TRBJ1-2, with 9 positions matching TRBD1. Germline V gene sequence: CDR1 MGHRA, CDR2 YSYEKL. CDR3 length: 16 amino acids. V gave up 1 base and J gave up 2 bases; unmatched junction bases: 5. The CDR3: CASSQVAGQGNYGYTF. CDR3 coding DNA: TGCGCCAGCAGCCAAGTGGCGGGACAGGGAAACTATGGCTACACCTTC.

The CDR3, as DNA: TGCGCCAGCAGCCTCGGGGCTCCGGCCTATGGCTACACCTTC. It translates to CASSLGAPAYGYTF. This sequence joins TRBV5-1 and TRBJ1-2; maybe TRBD1 (5 bases). Germline V gene lookup returns CDR1 SGHRS and CDR2 YFSETQ. This CDR3 spans 14 amino acids. V lost 4 bases and J 4 bases, leaving 14 bases between the germline ends.

The chain couples TRBV19 to TRBJ1-6; weak D call: TRBD1 (5 bases). The CDR3 sequence is 16 residues long. Deletions cut 3 bases from V and 3 bases from J, with 12 bases between. Germline-derived CDR1 and CDR2 are LNHDA and SQIVND (reference sequence). CDR3 protein: CASSITGTYYNSPLHF. The CDR3 DNA is TGTGCCAGTAGTATCACCGGGACGTACTATAATTCACCCCTCCACTTT.

V usage is TRBV13 and J usage is TRBJ2-3; no firm D call. The length of the CDR3 is 14 residues. CDR1 and CDR2 (germline): PRHDT, FYEKMQ (reference sequence). Trimming took 3 bases from V and 0 from J, leaving 7 bases between them. The CDR3 sequence is CASSLGGSTDTQYF. Here the CDR3 DNA reads TGTGCCAGCAGCTTGGGCGGTAGCACAGATACGCAGTATTTT.

This chain joins TRBV15 and TRBJ2-3; the D gene is possibly TRBD1 (5 bases). This CDR3 is 14 amino acids long. Germline CDR1 is LNHNV and CDR2 is YYDKDF (reference sequence). The V gene lost 8 bases and the J gene lost 0 bases, with 12 bases spanning the gap. Written as DNA, the CDR3 is TGTGCCACCTCAGGGTGGACAAGCACAGATACGCAGTATTTT. Residues: CATSGWTSTDTQYF.

V is TRBV12-2 and J is TRBJ2-7; the table's TRBD2 call for D was not verified on the DNA. TRBV12-2 is shown as a pseudogene. The CDR3 is 15 amino acids. CDR3 coding DNA: TGTGCAAGTCGCTTAGGCGGGAGTAGGTCCTACGAGCAGTACTTC. Encoded protein: CASRLGGSRSYEQYF.

This chain links TRBV6-5 with TRBJ2-5, with D unresolved. CDR1 and CDR2 from the germline V gene are MNHEY and SVGAGI. The CDR3 contains 12 residues. V lost 6 bases to trimming and J lost 4 bases, with 9 bases between them. In nucleotides, the CDR3 is TGTGCCAGCAGGGGTGGGGTAGAGACCCAGTACTTC. This translates into CASRGGVETQYF.

Here the CDR3 reads CASSINRDSEWKGNTIYF. The CDR3 DNA sequence: TGTGCCAGCAGCATCAACCGGGACTCGGAGTGGAAAGGAAACACCATATATTTT. The chain links TRBV9 to TRBJ1-3; TRBD1 is a possible D gene (5 bases). Trimming took off 4 bases at V and 4 bases at J, with 24 bases between the two ends. The CDR3 totals 18 residues. Looked up from germline, CDR1 is SGDLS and CDR2 is YYNGEE.

J is TRBJ1-3 and V is TRBV10-2; D is possibly TRBD1 (5 bases). Germline V gene lookup returns CDR1 WSHSY and CDR2 SAAADI. V shed 4 bases and J shed 3 bases, with 7 bases lying between them. This CDR3 contains 13 residues. The CDR3, as DNA: TGCGCCAGCAGTGGGGGCATTGGAAACACCATATATTTT. Its translation is CASSGGIGNTIYF.

CDR3 loop: CASRTAHGYTF. The DNA of the CDR3 is TGTGCCAGCAGAACCGCCCATGGCTACACCTTC. The chain recombines TRBV7-2 with TRBJ1-2; no firm D call. The CDR3 is 11 residues long. V lost 6 bases and J lost 6, with 8 bases in between. Germline V CDR1 and CDR2: SGHTA, FQGNSA.

V and J are TRBV7-9 and TRBJ2-3; D remains ambiguous. The CDR3 has 11 amino acids. V was shortened by 5 bases and J by 7 bases, with 7 bases between the two germline ends. Germline V lookup: CDR1 SEHNR, CDR2 FQNEAQ (reference sequence). The CDR3 nucleotides are TGTGCCAGCAGCCCCCCGAATACGCAGTATTTT. It codes for CASSPPNTQYF. The full variable domain, completed using reference TRBV7-9 and TRBJ2-3, is DTGVSQNPRHKITKRGQNVTFRCDPISEHNRLYWYRQTLGQGPEFLTYFQNEAQLEKSRLLSDRFSAERPKGSFSTLEIQRTEQGDSAMYLCASSPPNTQYFGPGTRLTVL.

This clone was seen ten or more times. This rearrangement joins TRBV19 to TRBJ1-2; no clear D. The CDR3 covers 18 residues. The V end was cut by 3 bases, the J end by 3 bases, with 23 bases between. CDR1 LNHDA and CDR2 SQIVND come from the germline V gene (reference sequence). Here the CDR3 reads CASSMYGQGLSSDYGYTF. For the CDR3, the DNA is TGTGCCAGTAGTATGTACGGCCAAGGCCTCTCGTCGGACTATGGCTACACCTTC.

V is TRBV7-3 and J is TRBJ1-1; no definite D call. There are 13 residues in the CDR3. V was pared by 2 bases and J by 6 bases, with 10 bases between. The germline gives CDR1 SGHTA, CDR2 FQGTGA. The CDR3, as DNA: TGTGCCAGCAGCTTAGCGGGTATGGCTGAAGCTTTCTTT. Protein: CASSLAGMAEAFF. The complete variable domain, with remaining parts taken from reference TRBV7-3 and TRBJ1-1, reads GAGVSQTPSNKVTEKGKYVELRCDPISGHTALYWYRQSLGQGPEFLIYFQGTGAADDSGLPNDRFFAVRPEGSVSTLKIQRTERGDSAVYLCASSLAGMAEAFFGQGTRLTVV.

The chain employs TRBV29-1 and TRBJ1-2; a possible D gene is TRBD1 (5 bases). This CDR3 contains 15 residues. V dropped 6 bases and J dropped 5 bases, with 22 bases sitting between them. Germline V gives CDR1 SQVTM, CDR2 ANQGSEA. The CDR3 bases are TGCAGCGTCGAAAAGCCTTGGGGGGAATGGTATGGCTACACCTTC. Encoded protein: CSVEKPWGEWYGYTF.

The CDR3 nucleotides read TGTGCCAGCAGTTTAGGGGGATCGACCGGGGAGCTGTTTTTT. It specifies CASSLGGSTGELFF. The chain couples TRBV27 to TRBJ2-2, with D perhaps TRBD1 or TRBD2 (5 bases each). The CDR3 runs to 14 residues. Germline V gene data show CDR1 as MNHEY and CDR2 as SMNVEV (reference sequence). V was shortened by 2 bases and J by 5 bases, with 9 bases between the two germline ends.

The chain carries TRBV27 and TRBJ2-1; the D is unclear. The CDR3 has 14 residues. The V and J ends lost 4 bases and 1 base respectively, with 8 bases between them. Germline CDR1 is MNHEY and CDR2 is SMNVEV (reference sequence). CDR3 coding DNA: TGTGCCAGCAGTTCCTTCTTTTCCTACAATGAGCAGTTCTTC. This gives the protein CASSSFFSYNEQFF.

DNA of the CDR3: TGTGCCAGCAGCTTAGATCGGTCAGCCATTCAAGAGACCCAGTACTTC. Translated: CASSLDRSAIQETQYF. The chain joins TRBV11-2 to TRBJ2-5; D is ambiguous. Germline CDR1 is SGHAT and CDR2 is FQNNGV. V was pared by 0 bases and J by 2 bases, with 13 bases between. The CDR3 runs to 16 residues.